This T cell receptor (beta chain) was captured in a study of hypomethylating agent response in myelodysplastic syndrome. General study findings and limits: After treatment, novel clonotypes emerged more in responders, contracted ones more in non-responders.

Trimming shortened V by 2 bases and J by 2 bases, and 15 bases separated the two germline ends. From germline, CDR1 is MNHNY and CDR2 SVGAGI (reference sequence). This CDR3 is built from 16 residues. TCRdb keeps only in-frame clones here, not all; method: immunoSEQ multiplex PCR. The repertoire includes 3,000 to 4,000 clones, around 87% of them detected once, and about 12% sits in the top ten. Note on this clone: The antigen remains undetermined.

The origin of this receptor is a human donor with myelodysplastic syndrome. V usage is TRBV6-6 and J usage is TRBJ2-5; D not resolved. The material sequenced was bone marrow, taken before or after starting hypomethylating agent treatment for myelodysplastic syndrome (not recorded which). The CDR3 sequence is CASSYAGYGSQETQYF. In nucleotides, the CDR3 is TGTGCCAGCAGTTACGCCGGCTACGGGTCTCAAGAGACCCAGTACTTC.